This T cell receptor (beta chain) was profiled in a study of T cell changes during pregnancy in multiple sclerosis. The table came from immunoSEQ multiplex PCR; TCRdb's copy has only in-frame clones and leaves some out. The profile shows some 110,000 clones, approximately 90% of them singletons. CDR3 size: 15 residues. V was trimmed by 7 bases and J by 3 bases, leaving 15 bases between them. Germline lookup yields CDR1 MNHNS and CDR2 SASEGT. Source: peripheral blood, taken in the third trimester of pregnancy. The rearrangement joins TRBV6-1 to TRBJ1-4; maybe TRBD1 (6 bases). The clonotype originates from a female donor with multiple sclerosis, enrolled in a pregnancy study. The CDR3 bases are TGTGCCAGCAACCCAGCACAGGGATCTAATGAAAAACTGTTTTTT. Its translation: CASNPAQGSNEKLFF.